This T cell receptor (beta chain) was identified in a study of T-cell reconstitution after alpha-beta-depleted transplantation in children. Unique molecular identifiers were incorporated during preparation of the TCRbeta library. TCRdb reprocessed the PCR reads via MiXCR and lists one record per CDR3 protein. The sample records hundreds of thousands of distinct CDR3 sequences, roughly 33% being singletons. Germline V lookup: CDR1 SGHVS, CDR2 FQNEAQ. Between the trimmed V and J ends, which lost 4 bases and 5 bases, there was a span of 23 bases. This CDR3 has 17 amino acids. This clonotype was observed a handful of times.

Source: PBMCs from the stem cell graft donor, taken from the stem cell graft. This sequence originates from a human donor who donated a stem cell graft to a child with aplastic anemia. This chain joins TRBV7-8 and TRBJ1-1; weak D call: TRBD1 (6 bases). CDR3 in amino acids: CASSSRGREGGRTEAFF. CDR3 nucleotides: TGTGCCAGCAGCTCCAGGGGCAGGGAAGGCGGTCGAACTGAAGCTTTCTTT.